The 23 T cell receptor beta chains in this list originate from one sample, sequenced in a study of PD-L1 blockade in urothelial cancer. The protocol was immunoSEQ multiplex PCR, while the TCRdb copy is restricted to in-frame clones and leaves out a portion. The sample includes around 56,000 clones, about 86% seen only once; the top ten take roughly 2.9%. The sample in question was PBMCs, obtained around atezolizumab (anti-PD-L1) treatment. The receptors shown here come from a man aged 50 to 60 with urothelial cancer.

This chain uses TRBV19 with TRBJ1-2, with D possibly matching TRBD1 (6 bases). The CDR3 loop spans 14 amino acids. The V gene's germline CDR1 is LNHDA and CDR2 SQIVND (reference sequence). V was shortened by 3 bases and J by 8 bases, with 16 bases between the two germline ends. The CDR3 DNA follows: TGTGCCAGTAGTATCTCCAGGACAGTGCGCGGCTACACCTTC. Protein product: CASSISRTVRGYTF. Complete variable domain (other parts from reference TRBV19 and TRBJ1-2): DGGITQSPKYLFRKEGQNVTLSCEQNLNHDAMYWYRQDPGQGLRLIYYSQIVNDFQKGDIAEGYSVSREKKESFPLTVTSAQKNPTAFYLCASSISRTVRGYTFGSGTRLTVV.

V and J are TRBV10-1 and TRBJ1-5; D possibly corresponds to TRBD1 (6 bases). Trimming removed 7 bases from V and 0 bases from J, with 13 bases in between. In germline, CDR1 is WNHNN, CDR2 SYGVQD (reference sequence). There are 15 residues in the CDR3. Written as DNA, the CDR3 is TGCGCCAGCAACGGACAGCACTATAGCAATCAGCCCCAGCATTTT. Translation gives CASNGQHYSNQPQHF.

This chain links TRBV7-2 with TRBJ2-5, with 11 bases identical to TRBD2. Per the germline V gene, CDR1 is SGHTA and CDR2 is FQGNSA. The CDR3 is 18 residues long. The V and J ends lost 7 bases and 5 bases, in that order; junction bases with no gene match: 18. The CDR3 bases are TGTGCCAGCATCAATACCGTGGGGACTAGCGGATTTGGGGAGACCCAGTACTTC. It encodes CASINTVGTSGFGETQYF.

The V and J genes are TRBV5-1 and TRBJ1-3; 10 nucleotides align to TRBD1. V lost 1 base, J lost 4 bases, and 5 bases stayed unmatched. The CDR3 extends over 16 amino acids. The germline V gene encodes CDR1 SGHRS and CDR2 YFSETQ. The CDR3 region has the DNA TGCGCCAGCAGCTTGTCCGGGACAGGGGCGGGAAACACCATATATTTT. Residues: CASSLSGTGAGNTIYF.

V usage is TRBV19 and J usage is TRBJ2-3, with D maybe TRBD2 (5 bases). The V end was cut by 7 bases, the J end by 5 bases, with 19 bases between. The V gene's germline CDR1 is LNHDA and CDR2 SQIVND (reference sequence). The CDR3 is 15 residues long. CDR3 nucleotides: TGTGCCAGTACCCCCACGCTGGGAGAGGTAGATACGCAGTATTTT. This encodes CASTPTLGEVDTQYF.

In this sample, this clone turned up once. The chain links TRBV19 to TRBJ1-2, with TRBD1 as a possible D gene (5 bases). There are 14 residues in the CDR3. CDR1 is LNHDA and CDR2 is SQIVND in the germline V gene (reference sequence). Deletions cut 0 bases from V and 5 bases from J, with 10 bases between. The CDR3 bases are TGTGCCAGTAGTATAGAGACAGAAGCTTATGGCTACACCTTC. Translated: CASSIETEAYGYTF.

The CDR3 protein is CASSVQGGRTDTQYF. The DNA of the CDR3 is TGTGCCAGCAGTGTCCAGGGGGGCCGGACAGATACGCAGTATTTT. V usage is TRBV9 and J usage is TRBJ2-3; TRBD1 is a possible D gene (7 bases). The CDR3 consists of 15 residues. V was clipped by 5 bases and J by 3 bases, with 16 bases between them. The germline CDR1 and CDR2 sequences are SGDLS and YYNGEE.

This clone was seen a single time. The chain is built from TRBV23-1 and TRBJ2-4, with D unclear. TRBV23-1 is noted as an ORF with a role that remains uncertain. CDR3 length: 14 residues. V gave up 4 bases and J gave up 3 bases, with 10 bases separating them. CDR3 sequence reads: CASSPPTSKNIQYF. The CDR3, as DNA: TGCGCCAGCAGTCCCCCAACAAGCAAAAACATTCAGTACTTC.

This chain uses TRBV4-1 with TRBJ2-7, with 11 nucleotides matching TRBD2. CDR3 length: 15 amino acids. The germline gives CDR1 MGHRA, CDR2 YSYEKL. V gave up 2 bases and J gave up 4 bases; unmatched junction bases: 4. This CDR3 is CASSQLLAGEYEQYF. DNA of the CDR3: TGCGCCAGCAGCCAATTACTAGCGGGAGAGTACGAGCAGTACTTC.

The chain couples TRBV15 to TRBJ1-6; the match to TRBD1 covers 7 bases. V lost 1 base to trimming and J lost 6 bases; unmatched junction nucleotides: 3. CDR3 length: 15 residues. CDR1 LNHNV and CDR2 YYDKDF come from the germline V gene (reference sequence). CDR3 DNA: TGTGCCACCAGCAGAGCGGACAGGCCTAATTCACCCCTCCACTTT. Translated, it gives CATSRADRPNSPLHF. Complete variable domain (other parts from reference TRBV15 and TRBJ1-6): DAMVIQNPRYQVTQFGKPVTLSCSQTLNHNVMYWYQQKSSQAPKLLFHYYDKDFNNEADTPDNFQSRRPNTSFCFLDIRSPGLGDTAMYLCATSRADRPNSPLHFGNGTRLTVT.

CDR3 sequence: CASSLGLAGRGAYEQYF. The CDR3, as DNA: TGTGCCAGCAGTCTCGGACTAGCGGGACGGGGGGCCTACGAGCAGTACTTC. This chain connects TRBV27 to TRBJ2-7; 12 bases align to TRBD2. The CDR3 covers 17 residues. CDR1 is MNHEY and CDR2 is SMNVEV in the germline V gene (reference sequence). V shed 5 bases, J shed 2 bases, and the junction held 10 bases outside the gene matches.

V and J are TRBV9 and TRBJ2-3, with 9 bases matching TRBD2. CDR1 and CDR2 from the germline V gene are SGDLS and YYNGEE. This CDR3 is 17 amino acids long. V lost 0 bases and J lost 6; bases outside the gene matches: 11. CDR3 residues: CASSVGREGQFFDTQYF. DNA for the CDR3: TGTGCCAGCAGCGTAGGGCGGGAGGGCCAGTTTTTCGATACGCAGTATTTT.

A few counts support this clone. The CDR3: CASSAGTVQNTEAFF. In nucleotides, the CDR3 is TGTGCCAGCTCTGCCGGGACAGTACAAAACACTGAAGCTTTCTTT. The chain links TRBV19 to TRBJ1-1; 7 bases map to TRBD1. The CDR3 is 15 residues long. V gave up 9 bases and J gave up 2 bases; unmatched junction bases: 12. CDR1 is LNHDA and CDR2 is SQIVND in the germline V gene (reference sequence).

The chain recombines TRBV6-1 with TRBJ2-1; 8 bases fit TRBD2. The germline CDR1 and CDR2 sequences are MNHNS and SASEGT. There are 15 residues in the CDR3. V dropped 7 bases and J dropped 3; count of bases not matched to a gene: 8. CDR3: CASIPGSGVYNEQFF. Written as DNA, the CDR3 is TGTGCCAGCATTCCGGGTAGCGGGGTCTACAATGAGCAGTTCTTC.

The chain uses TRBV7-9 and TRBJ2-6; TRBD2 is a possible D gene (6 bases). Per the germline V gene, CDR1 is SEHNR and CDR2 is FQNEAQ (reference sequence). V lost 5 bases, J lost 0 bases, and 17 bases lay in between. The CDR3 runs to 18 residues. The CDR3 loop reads CASSPPGLFASGANVLTF. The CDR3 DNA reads TGTGCCAGCAGCCCACCGGGACTGTTCGCCTCTGGGGCCAACGTCCTGACTTTC. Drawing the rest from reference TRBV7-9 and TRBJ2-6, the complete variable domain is DTGVSQNPRHKITKRGQNVTFRCDPISEHNRLYWYRQTLGQGPEFLTYFQNEAQLEKSRLLSDRFSAERPKGSFSTLEIQRTEQGDSAMYLCASSPPGLFASGANVLTFGAGSRLTVL.

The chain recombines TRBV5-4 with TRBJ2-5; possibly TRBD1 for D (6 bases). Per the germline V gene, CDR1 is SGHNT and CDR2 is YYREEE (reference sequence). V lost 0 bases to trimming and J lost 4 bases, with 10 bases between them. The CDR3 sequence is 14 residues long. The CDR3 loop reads CASSLGTGPETQYF. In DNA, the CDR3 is TGTGCCAGCAGCTTGGGAACAGGGCCAGAGACCCAGTACTTC.

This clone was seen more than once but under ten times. CDR3 amino acids: CASRGDWGQPQHF. The DNA for the CDR3 is TGTGCCAGTCGGGGGGATTGGGGTCAGCCCCAGCATTTT. This sequence joins TRBV2 and TRBJ1-5; D is possibly TRBD1 (5 bases). Germline CDR1 reads SNHLY; CDR2 reads FYNNEI. V was trimmed by 9 bases and J by 6 bases, leaving 15 bases between them. This CDR3 is built from 13 residues.

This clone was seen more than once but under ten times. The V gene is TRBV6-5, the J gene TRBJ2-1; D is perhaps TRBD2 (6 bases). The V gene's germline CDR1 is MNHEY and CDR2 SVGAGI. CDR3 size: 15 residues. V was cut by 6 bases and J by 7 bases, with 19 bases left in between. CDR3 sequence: CASRTTRERGNEQFF. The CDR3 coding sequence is TGTGCCAGCAGAACTACCCGGGAGAGGGGTAATGAGCAGTTCTTC.

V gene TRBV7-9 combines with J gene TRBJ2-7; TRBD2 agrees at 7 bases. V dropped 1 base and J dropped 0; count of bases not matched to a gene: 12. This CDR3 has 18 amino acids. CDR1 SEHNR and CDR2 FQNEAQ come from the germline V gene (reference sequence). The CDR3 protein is CASSLGMGGGNSSYEQYF. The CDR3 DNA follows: TGTGCCAGCAGCTTAGGAATGGGGGGGGGTAACAGCTCCTACGAGCAGTACTTC. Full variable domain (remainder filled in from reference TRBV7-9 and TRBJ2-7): DTGVSQNPRHKITKRGQNVTFRCDPISEHNRLYWYRQTLGQGPEFLTYFQNEAQLEKSRLLSDRFSAERPKGSFSTLEIQRTEQGDSAMYLCASSLGMGGGNSSYEQYFGPGTRLTVT.

In DNA, the CDR3 is TGTGCCAGCAGTTTAGGGACAGCCTACGAGCAGTACTTC. Translated: CASSLGTAYEQYF. The chain uses TRBV28 and TRBJ2-7, with TRBD1 matching 7 bases. Germline V gene lookup returns CDR1 MDHEN and CDR2 SYDVKM. This CDR3 region has 13 residues. V shed 2 bases and J 2 bases; nucleotides not matched to a gene: 0.

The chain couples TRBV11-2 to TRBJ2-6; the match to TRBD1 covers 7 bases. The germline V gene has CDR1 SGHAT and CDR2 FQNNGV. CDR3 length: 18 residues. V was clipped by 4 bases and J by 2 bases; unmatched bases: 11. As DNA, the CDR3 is TGTGCCAGCAGCTCGACAGGGACGTCACCGGCTGGGGCCAACGTCCTGACTTTC. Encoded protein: CASSSTGTSPAGANVLTF.

CDR3 sequence: CASSETGGGSYGYTF. The DNA for the CDR3 is TGTGCCAGCAGCGAAACAGGGGGCGGTAGTTATGGCTACACCTTC. This chain uses TRBV7-9 with TRBJ1-2, with 9 bases lining up with TRBD1. Unmatched junction bases numbered 9, after V lost 5 bases and J lost 5 bases. This CDR3 spans 15 amino acids. CDR1 is SEHNR and CDR2 is FQNEAQ in the germline V gene (reference sequence).

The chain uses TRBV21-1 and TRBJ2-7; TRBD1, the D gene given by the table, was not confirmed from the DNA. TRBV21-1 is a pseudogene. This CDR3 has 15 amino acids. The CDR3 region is CASTAHRGQDPECYF. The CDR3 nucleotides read TGTGCCAGCACCGCCCACCGGGGACAGGACCCCGAGTGTTACTTC.